This T cell receptor (beta chain) emerged from a study of T cells in localized non-small cell lung cancer. The protocol was immunoSEQ multiplex PCR, while the TCRdb copy is restricted to in-frame clones and leaves out a portion. The table shows about 30,000 clones, with around nine tenths occurring only once. The V end was cut by 6 bases, the J end by 3 bases, with 6 bases between. This CDR3 is 12 amino acids long. Germline V gene lookup returns CDR1 LNHDA and CDR2 SQIVND (reference sequence). The source is a female donor older than 55 with stage I lung adenocarcinoma. The source material was peripheral blood, sampled before any cancer treatment. The chain uses TRBV19 and TRBJ1-5; no clear D gene. The CDR3 region is CASSLHNQPQHF. Here the CDR3 DNA reads TGTGCCAGTAGCTTGCACAATCAGCCCCAGCATTTT.